This T cell receptor (beta chain) appears in the sequencing data of a study of cytomegalovirus exposure and HLA in healthy donors. Losses at the gene ends were 3 bases for V and 4 bases for J; bases not matched to a gene: 7. The CDR3 length is 16 residues. In germline, CDR1 is SGDLS, CDR2 YYNGEE. A multiplex PCR was run with 60 Vbeta primers and 13 Jbeta primers. Assay used: immunoSEQ multiplex PCR; TCRdb lists only in-frame clones, some missing. The sample table sets out roughly 84,000 clones. V gene TRBV9 combines with J gene TRBJ1-1, with 12 bases identical to TRBD1. Input material: PBMCs. This TCR was sampled from a man aged 45-60 years in good health and CMV-seronegative. In nucleotides, the CDR3 is TGTGCCAGCAGCGCCGGGACAGGGGGCTCTGGCACTGAAGCTTTCTTT. Translating gives CASSAGTGGSGTEAFF.